Presented here are 2 T cell receptor beta chains from one specimen sequenced in a study of control samples from healthy donors and cancer patients. The data were produced by immunoSEQ multiplex PCR, yet TCRdb's version contains in-frame clones alone and is incomplete. The table includes around 55,000 clones, about 96% detected once. Sequenced: blood. All receptors derive from a woman between 18 and 29 years old in good health.

CDR3 in DNA: TGTGCCAGCAGCCTCGACACGAACTACAATGAGCAGTTCTTC. Translation: CASSLDTNYNEQFF. The chain uses TRBV7-9 and TRBJ2-1; D is ambiguous. Trimming shortened V by 5 bases and J by 3 bases, and 11 bases separated the two germline ends. CDR1 is SEHNR, CDR2 FQNEAQ, per germline (reference sequence). The CDR3 runs 14 residues.

The gene calls are TRBV3-1 (or the pseudogene TRBV3-2) and TRBJ2-1; D uncertain. Germline V CDR1 and CDR2: LGHDT, YNNKEL (reference sequence). The CDR3 has 13 residues. The germline V and J ends were trimmed by 0 bases and 7 bases, with 7 bases remaining between them. The CDR3 sequence: CASSQDLPNEQFF. Here the CDR3 DNA reads TGTGCCAGCAGCCAAGATCTCCCTAATGAGCAGTTCTTC.